These T cell receptor beta chains were read from a single sample in a study of cytomegalovirus exposure and HLA in healthy donors. Profiling relied on immunoSEQ multiplex PCR, and the TCRdb table lists in-frame clones only, not all of them. This table holds 150,000 to 200,000 clones, around 80% found once. Sequencing was done on a sample of PBMCs. These receptors were collected from a girl aged 5 to 17 in good health and CMV-seropositive. Both conserved end residues are part of each CDR3. The D gene is left open where the match is weak.

v_call	d_call	j_call	cdr3_aa
TRBV6-6	TRBD2	TRBJ2-7	CASSYSAGALYEQYF
TRBV9	-	TRBJ2-2	CASSLRQGGTNTGELFF
TRBV5-4	TRBD2	TRBJ2-5	CASSGGLAVLQETQYF
TRBV6-6	-	TRBJ1-2	CASSSSNRVYGYTF
TRBV7-9	TRBD1	TRBJ1-2	CASSLATGTGTHGYTF
TRBV5-4	TRBD2	TRBJ2-7	CASSLKGSSGRYEQYF
TRBV5-4	TRBD2	TRBJ2-1	CASREGLAGEHNEQFF
TRBV7-2	-	TRBJ1-2	CASRGAVVAQYYGYTF
TRBV4-3	-	TRBJ2-3	CASSLDSNTDTQYF
TRBV28	-	TRBJ2-3	CASSFEGASDTQYF
TRBV6-1	TRBD1	TRBJ1-1	CASSERGQGVSFF
TRBV7-9	TRBD1	TRBJ2-7	CASSLSGTGFFEQYF
TRBV27	TRBD1	TRBJ2-7	CASSLFPGGAYEQYF
TRBV30	-	TRBJ2-5	CAWSFHQETQYF
TRBV29-1	-	TRBJ1-1	CSVSLTMNTEAFF
TRBV27	TRBD1	TRBJ1-2	CASRDPAQGVGYTF
TRBV15	-	TRBJ2-1	CATSRGLYNEQFF
TRBV11-2	TRBD2	TRBJ2-3	CASSFQAYFSGRGPDTQYF
TRBV19	TRBD1	TRBJ1-1	CASSAQAWDRENTEAFF
TRBV29-1	TRBD1	TRBJ1-2	CSVERTGGTYGYTF
TRBV4-1	-	TRBJ1-1	CASSQDAGGTEAFF
TRBV19	TRBD2	TRBJ2-7	CASTPGTSGSMYAYEQYF
TRBV14	TRBD2	TRBJ2-2	CASSQATSKNTGELFF
TRBV6-1	TRBD1	TRBJ1-1	CASSANQGATEAFF
TRBV27	TRBD1	TRBJ2-7	CASRRGQGFQEQYF
TRBV6-5	-	TRBJ1-1	CASSLSDGIGGKAFF
TRBV7-9	-	TRBJ2-7	CASSLVTGSYEQYF
TRBV4-3	TRBD2	TRBJ2-7	CASSLTSAGLGEQYF
TRBV18	TRBD1	TRBJ1-1	CASSSAGTVNPEAFF
TRBV10-1	TRBD1	TRBJ1-2	CASSDSVDRAFYGYTF
TRBV30	TRBD2	TRBJ2-1	CAWSTSGYNEQFF
TRBV30	TRBD1	TRBJ1-3	CASNGQGLSGNTIYF
TRBV4-2	-	TRBJ1-2	CASSQDLPQGLASYGYTF
TRBV5-1	-	TRBJ2-2	CASSPLPIVNTGELFF
TRBV9	TRBD1	TRBJ1-1	CASSVAIGGRQGGLNTEAFF
TRBV27	TRBD2	TRBJ2-1	CASSLPPGTSGNEQFF
TRBV7-8	-	TRBJ1-5	CASSQLNQPQHF
TRBV29-1	TRBD2	TRBJ2-3	CSVEDWGTSGSEGTDTQYF
TRBV7-9	-	TRBJ1-3	CASSFNSWVGNTIYF
TRBV6-6	-	TRBJ2-2	CASSTSSGELFF
TRBV15	-	TRBJ2-2	CATSRELDSLDTGELFF
TRBV18	TRBD1	TRBJ2-7	CASSPGTGDEQYF
TRBV11-2	-	-	CASSLNYNSYEQYF
TRBV11-2	TRBD2	TRBJ2-1	CASSWNSGSDYNEQFF
TRBV9	TRBD1	TRBJ2-5	CASSARQGSGTQYF
TRBV18	TRBD1	TRBJ1-1	CASSPRTGVIAEAFF
TRBV19	-	TRBJ1-2	CASSIFGGSEGYTF
TRBV4-1	-	TRBJ1-2	CASSYRGGNYGYTF
TRBV7-9	-	TRBJ2-1	CASSKRPASSYNEQFF
TRBV5-5	TRBD2	TRBJ2-1	CASSSASAGGPSIHSFF
TRBV30	-	TRBJ2-5	CAWDPGASTETQYF
TRBV29-1	TRBD1	TRBJ2-7	CSVGQGGTYEQYF
TRBV4-2	TRBD2	TRBJ2-3	CASSQGSGIGTDTQYF
TRBV20-1	-	TRBJ1-1	CSARSAGTFF
TRBV27	TRBD1	TRBJ2-7	CASASRGHHEQYF